This T cell receptor (beta chain) was found in a study of control samples from healthy donors and cancer patients. The length of the CDR3 is 12 residues. CDR1 and CDR2 (germline): GTSNPN, SVGIG (reference sequence). Worth noting for this clone: One end of the junction does not line up with germline, which may come from a read error.

Assay: immunoSEQ multiplex PCR; the TCRdb copy retains only in-frame clones and omits some. The table shows more than 95,000 clones, with around 89% occurring only once. The chain uses TRBV30 and TRBJ2-5, with 7 bases aligning to TRBD1. The receptor comes from a man aged 55 to 70 with lung cancer. Sequencing was performed on PBMCs. DNA of the CDR3: TGTGCGCTATCGGAACAGACAGGGCCCGCGGACTTC. This encodes CALSEQTGPADF.